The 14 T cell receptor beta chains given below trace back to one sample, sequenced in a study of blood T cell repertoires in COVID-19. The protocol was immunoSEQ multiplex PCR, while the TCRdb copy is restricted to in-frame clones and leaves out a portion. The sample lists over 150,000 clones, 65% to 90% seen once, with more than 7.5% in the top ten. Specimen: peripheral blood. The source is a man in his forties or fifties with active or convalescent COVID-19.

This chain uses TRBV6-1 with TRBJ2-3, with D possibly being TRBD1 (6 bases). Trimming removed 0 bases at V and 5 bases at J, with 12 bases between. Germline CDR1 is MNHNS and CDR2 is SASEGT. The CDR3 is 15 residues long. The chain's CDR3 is CASSEAVGGIDTQYF. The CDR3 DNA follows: TGTGCCAGCAGTGAAGCGGTAGGGGGAATAGATACGCAGTATTTT.

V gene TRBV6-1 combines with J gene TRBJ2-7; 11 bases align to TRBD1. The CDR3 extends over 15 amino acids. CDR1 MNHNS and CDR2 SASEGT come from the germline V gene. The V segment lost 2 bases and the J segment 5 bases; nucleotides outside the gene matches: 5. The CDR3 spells CASSEIGQGAHEQYF. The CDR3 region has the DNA TGTGCCAGCAGTGAAATTGGACAGGGGGCCCACGAGCAGTACTTC.

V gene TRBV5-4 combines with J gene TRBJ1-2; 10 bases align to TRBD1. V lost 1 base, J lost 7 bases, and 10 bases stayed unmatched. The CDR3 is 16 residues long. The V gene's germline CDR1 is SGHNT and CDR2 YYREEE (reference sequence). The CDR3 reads CASSLFSGTGDAGYTF. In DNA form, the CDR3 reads TGTGCCAGCAGCTTGTTCTCCGGGACAGGGGATGCTGGCTACACCTTC.

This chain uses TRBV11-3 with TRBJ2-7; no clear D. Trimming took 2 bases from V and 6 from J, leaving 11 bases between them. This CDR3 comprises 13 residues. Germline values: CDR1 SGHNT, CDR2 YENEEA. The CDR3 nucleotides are TGTGCCAGCAGCTTATCTACGGGTGGCGAGCAGTACTTC. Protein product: CASSLSTGGEQYF.

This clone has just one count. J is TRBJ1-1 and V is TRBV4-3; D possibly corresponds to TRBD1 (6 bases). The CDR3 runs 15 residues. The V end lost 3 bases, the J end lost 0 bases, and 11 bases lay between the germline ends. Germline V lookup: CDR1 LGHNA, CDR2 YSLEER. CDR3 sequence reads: CASSQEDRLNTEAFF. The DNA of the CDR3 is TGCGCCAGCAGCCAGGAGGACAGACTGAACACTGAAGCTTTCTTT.

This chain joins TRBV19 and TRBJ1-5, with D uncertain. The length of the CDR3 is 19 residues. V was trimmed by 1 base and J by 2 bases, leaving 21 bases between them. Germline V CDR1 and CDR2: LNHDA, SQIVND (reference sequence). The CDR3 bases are TGTGCCAGTAGTATAGTCGGGATGTTGGCCATACCCCGCAATCAGCCCCAGCATTTT. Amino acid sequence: CASSIVGMLAIPRNQPQHF.

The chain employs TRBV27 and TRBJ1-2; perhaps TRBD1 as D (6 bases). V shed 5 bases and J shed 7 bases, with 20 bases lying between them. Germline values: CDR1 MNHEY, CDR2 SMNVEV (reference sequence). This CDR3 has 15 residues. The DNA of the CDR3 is TGTGCCAGCAGTCCTACCAGGGGCCCCGACGGTGGCTACACCTTC. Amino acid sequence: CASSPTRGPDGGYTF.

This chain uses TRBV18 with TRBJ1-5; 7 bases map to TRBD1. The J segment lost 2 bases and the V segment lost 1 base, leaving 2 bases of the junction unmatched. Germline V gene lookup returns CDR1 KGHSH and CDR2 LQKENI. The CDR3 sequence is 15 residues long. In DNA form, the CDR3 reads TGTGCCAGCTCACCACAGGGGGCGGGCAATCAGCCCCAGCATTTT. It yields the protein CASSPQGAGNQPQHF.

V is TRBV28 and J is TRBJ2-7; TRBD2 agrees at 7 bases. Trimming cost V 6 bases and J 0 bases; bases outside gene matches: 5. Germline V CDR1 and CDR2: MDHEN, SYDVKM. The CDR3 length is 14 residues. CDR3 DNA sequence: TGTGCCAGCAGCACTAGCGCATTCTCCTACGAGCAGTACTTC. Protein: CASSTSAFSYEQYF.

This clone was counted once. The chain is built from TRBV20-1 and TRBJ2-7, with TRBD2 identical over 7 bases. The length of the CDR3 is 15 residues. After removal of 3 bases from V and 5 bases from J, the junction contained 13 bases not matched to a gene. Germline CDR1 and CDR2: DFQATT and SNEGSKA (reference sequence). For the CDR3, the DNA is TGCAGTGCTAGTACCGAGCGGGAATTCCAAAACGAGCAGTACTTC. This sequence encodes CSASTEREFQNEQYF.

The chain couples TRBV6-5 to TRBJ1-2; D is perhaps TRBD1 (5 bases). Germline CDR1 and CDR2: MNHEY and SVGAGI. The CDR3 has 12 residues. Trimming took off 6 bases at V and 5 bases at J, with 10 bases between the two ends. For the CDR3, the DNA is TGTGCCAGCAGAGGACAAGGGTATGGCTACACCTTC. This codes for CASRGQGYGYTF.

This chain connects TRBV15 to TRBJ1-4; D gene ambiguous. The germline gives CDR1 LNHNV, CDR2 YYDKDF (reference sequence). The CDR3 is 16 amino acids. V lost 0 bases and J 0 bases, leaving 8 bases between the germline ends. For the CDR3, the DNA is TGTGCCACCAGCAGAGATTTTACTGCAACTAATGAAAAACTGTTTTTT. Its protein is CATSRDFTATNEKLFF.

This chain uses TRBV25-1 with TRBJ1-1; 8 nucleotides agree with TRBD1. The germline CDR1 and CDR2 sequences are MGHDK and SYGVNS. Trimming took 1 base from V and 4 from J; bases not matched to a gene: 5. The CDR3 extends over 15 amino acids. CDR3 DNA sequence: TGTGCCAGCAGTGAATGGGGACAGGCGGGCACTGAAGCTTTCTTT. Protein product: CASSEWGQAGTEAFF.

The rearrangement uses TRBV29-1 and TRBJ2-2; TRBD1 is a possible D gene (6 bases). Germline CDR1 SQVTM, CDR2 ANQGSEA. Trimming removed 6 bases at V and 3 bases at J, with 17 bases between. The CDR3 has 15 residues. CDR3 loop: CSVEQGLFDTGELFF. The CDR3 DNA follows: TGCAGCGTAGAACAGGGCCTTTTCGACACCGGGGAGCTGTTTTTT.